The sequence of this T cell receptor (beta chain) was determined in a study of cytomegalovirus exposure and HLA in healthy donors. Study in general: One earlier analysis, a look at about 179 million T cells, found some 120 million unique TCR beta sequences. Broader study findings: Segments of the TCR beta V type were, in most cases, productive about 87% or about 30% of the time in an earlier analysis.

As for this clone: Its antigen remains unknown.

With 5 bases clipped from V and 2 bases from J, the junction kept 8 bases outside the gene matches. CDR1 is MNHGY, CDR2 SVAAGI, per germline. CDR3 length: 15 amino acids. It was with 60 Vbeta and 13 Jbeta primers that the PCR ran. Assay: immunoSEQ multiplex PCR; the TCRdb copy retains only in-frame clones and omits some. The sample includes some 130,000 clones, 60% to 85% of them seen just once. The sequenced sample consisted of PBMCs. J is TRBJ2-7 and V is TRBV6-9; TRBD2 matches at 8 bases. The TCR originated in a male donor in good health and CMV-seropositive. The CDR3 DNA reads TGTGCCAGCAGTAACAAGCGGGAGAAAACCTACGAGCAGTACTTC. Protein sequence: CASSNKREKTYEQYF.